Below are 11 T cell receptor beta chains sequenced from a single sample in a study of blood T cell repertoires in COVID-19. Profiling relied on immunoSEQ multiplex PCR, and the TCRdb table lists in-frame clones only, not all of them. The table shows some 250,000 clones, with around 79% occurring only once. Sequenced input: peripheral blood. The origin of the receptors is a woman over 75 with acute or convalescent COVID-19.

CDR3 protein: CASSQSGTGMVEQYF. DNA of the CDR3: TGCGCCAGCTCACAATCCGGGACAGGGATGGTCGAGCAGTACTTC. J is TRBJ2-7 and V is TRBV10-1; 9 bases match TRBD1. The trim removed 8 bases at V and 6 bases at J, leaving 14 bases unmatched. Germline CDR1 WNHNN, CDR2 SYGVQD (reference sequence). The CDR3 is 15 residues long.

Only a few counts were recorded for this clone. This chain links TRBV12-3 or TRBV12-4 with TRBJ2-5, with 8 bases that match TRBD2. V gave up 3 bases and J gave up 8 bases; unmatched junction bases: 5. The CDR3 extends over 13 amino acids. CDR3 sequence (DNA): TGTGCCAGCAGTTTGTCGGGAGGGGGAACCCAGTACTTC. Translation: CASSLSGGGTQYF.

This clone appeared once. The gene calls are TRBV5-4 and TRBJ1-1; D ambiguous. Germline CDR1 and CDR2: SGHNT and YYREEE (reference sequence). V dropped 0 bases and J dropped 2 bases, with 8 bases sitting between them. CDR3 size: 14 residues. The CDR3, as DNA: TGTGCCAGCAGCTTGGACAGCCGTAACACTGAAGCTTTCTTT. Protein product: CASSLDSRNTEAFF.

This clone was seen a single time. This chain uses TRBV29-1 with TRBJ1-1; the D gene is possibly TRBD1 (5 bases). This CDR3 comprises 14 residues. The ends were cut back, 6 bases at V and 2 bases at J, with 16 bases in the middle. Germline CDR1 reads SQVTM; CDR2 reads ANQGSEA. The CDR3, as DNA: TGCAGCGTGGCCTTGGGGCTCGGAAACACTGAAGCTTTCTTT. It specifies CSVALGLGNTEAFF.

The CDR3 is CASSLGGSGAGGSNEQFF. Written as DNA, the CDR3 is TGTGCCAGCAGCTTAGGTGGATCGGGAGCGGGGGGTAGTAATGAGCAGTTCTTC. J is TRBJ2-1 and V is TRBV7-2; 9 nucleotides line up with TRBD2. With V trimmed by 1 base and J by 7 bases, 14 bases remained unmatched. The CDR3 spans 18 residues. The V gene's germline CDR1 is SGHTA and CDR2 FQGNSA.

The chain has TRBV15 and TRBJ2-2, with D tentatively TRBD1 (6 bases). The V end was cut by 5 bases, the J end by 1 base, with 11 bases between. The CDR3 loop spans 15 amino acids. CDR1 is LNHNV and CDR2 is YYDKDF in the germline V gene (reference sequence). DNA for the CDR3: TGTGCCACCAGCCCCAGGGGTGTGAACACCGGGGAGCTGTTTTTT. Amino acid sequence: CATSPRGVNTGELFF.

CDR3 coding DNA: TGTGCCAGCAGTCAGTTAGCGGGAGGGCCAACCAATGAGCAGTTCTTC. Translated: CASSQLAGGPTNEQFF. The chain uses TRBV28 and TRBJ2-1; TRBD2 agrees at 11 bases. Per the germline V gene, CDR1 is MDHEN and CDR2 is SYDVKM. The CDR3 has 16 amino acids. V lost 5 bases, J lost 6 bases, and 9 bases stayed unmatched.

V usage is TRBV2 and J usage is TRBJ1-2; possible D gene TRBD1, 5 bases. This CDR3 spans 14 amino acids. The germline gives CDR1 SNHLY, CDR2 FYNNEI. V was shortened by 8 bases and J by 5 bases, with 18 bases between the two germline ends. Written as DNA, the CDR3 is TGTGCCAGCCATCAGGACGGTGGGGGGTATGGCTACACCTTC. Translation gives CASHQDGGGYGYTF.

The gene calls are TRBV5-1 and TRBJ2-1, with a tentative D call TRBD2 (5 bases). The CDR3 loop spans 13 amino acids. Looked up from germline, CDR1 is SGHRS and CDR2 is YFSETQ. Trimming took off 3 bases at V and 10 bases at J, with 14 bases between the two ends. The CDR3 coding sequence is TGCGCCAGCAGCTGGGATAGGTCGGGGGAGCAGTTCTTC. It yields the protein CASSWDRSGEQFF.

This sequence joins TRBV6-5 and TRBJ1-6; 7 bases are a match to TRBD1. Trimming at V came to 5 bases and at J to 6 bases, leaving 7 bases not matched to a gene. There are 15 residues in the CDR3. Germline V gene lookup returns CDR1 MNHEY and CDR2 SVGAGI. The CDR3 region is CASSPDRVGNSPLHF. CDR3 sequence (DNA): TGTGCCAGCAGTCCCGACAGGGTCGGTAATTCACCCCTCCACTTT.

The chain employs TRBV6-5 and TRBJ2-2; 12 bases agree with TRBD1. This CDR3 is built from 16 residues. J was trimmed by 5 bases and V by 2 bases; bases with no gene match: 3. Germline V gene sequence: CDR1 MNHEY, CDR2 SVGAGI. The CDR3 loop is CASSYGTGGGTGELFF. The CDR3 bases are TGTGCCAGCAGTTACGGGACAGGGGGCGGAACCGGGGAGCTGTTTTTT.